The 26 T cell receptor beta chains below all came from one sample that was sequenced in a study of cytomegalovirus exposure and HLA in healthy donors. Amplification used 60 Vbeta primers and 13 Jbeta primers. Profiled with immunoSEQ multiplex PCR; TCRdb holds only in-frame clones, not every one. The sample has about 140,000 clones, and its top ten clones hold under 2.5%. The sample comprised PBMCs. These TCRs come from a woman aged 18-30 years in good health and CMV-seronegative.

The chain is built from TRBV6-5 and TRBJ1-1; D not resolved. Germline V CDR1 and CDR2: MNHEY, SVGAGI. V was pared by 2 bases and J by 2 bases, with 6 bases between. The CDR3 consists of 13 residues. The DNA of the CDR3 is TGTGCCAGCAGTTACGGCGGCAACACTGAAGCTTTCTTT. It specifies CASSYGGNTEAFF.

The gene calls are TRBV6-1 and TRBJ2-1, with TRBD2 matching 11 bases. V gave up 3 bases and J gave up 9 bases; unmatched junction bases: 7. CDR1 is MNHNS and CDR2 is SASEGT in the germline V gene. This CDR3 is 15 amino acids long. The CDR3 nucleotides read TGTGCCAGCAGTGAGGTACTAGCGGGAGTTGGTGAGCAGTTCTTC. Translating it yields CASSEVLAGVGEQFF.

The chain has TRBV7-2 and TRBJ2-3; the match to TRBD2 covers 10 bases. Germline loops: CDR1 SGHTA, CDR2 FQGNSA. This CDR3 is built from 14 residues. V was clipped by 5 bases and J by 5 bases; unmatched bases: 4. CDR3 region: CASSPRTSGDTQYF. DNA of the CDR3: TGTGCCAGCAGCCCGAGGACTAGCGGAGATACGCAGTATTTT.

V and J are TRBV6-4 and TRBJ2-1; TRBD2 matches 13 bases. The CDR3 has 19 residues. The ends lost 5 bases at V and 5 bases at J; junction bases unmatched: 15. Per the germline V gene, CDR1 is MRHNA and CDR2 is SNTAGT. The CDR3 bases are TGTGCCAGCAGTCCTCAACGGGGACTAGCGGGAAAAGCTAACAATGAGCAGTTCTTC. Protein: CASSPQRGLAGKANNEQFF.

The genes are TRBV15 and TRBJ1-2, with 7 positions matching TRBD1. The J segment lost 0 bases and the V segment lost 8 bases, leaving 9 bases of the junction unmatched. Germline CDR1 LNHNV, CDR2 YYDKDF (reference sequence). The CDR3 runs to 15 residues. The DNA of the CDR3 is TGTGCCACCTGGGACCGGGACAGTCCTAACTATGGCTACACCTTC. Translating gives CATWDRDSPNYGYTF.

The CDR3: CASSTTSGISNEQFF. The CDR3 coding sequence is TGCGCCAGCAGTACGACTAGCGGGATATCGAATGAGCAGTTCTTC. The gene calls are TRBV5-1 and TRBJ2-1; 11 bases match TRBD2. CDR1 and CDR2 (germline): SGHRS, YFSETQ. The CDR3 contains 15 residues. The V segment lost 5 bases and the J segment 7 bases; nucleotides outside the gene matches: 8.

CDR3 protein: CASSPFRGVEKLFF. CDR3 coding DNA: TGTGCCAGCTCACCTTTCAGGGGAGTTGAAAAACTGTTTTTT. V gene TRBV18 combines with J gene TRBJ1-4; weak D call: TRBD1 (6 bases). This CDR3 has 14 amino acids. Trimming shortened V by 3 bases and J by 7 bases, and 12 bases separated the two germline ends. Germline V lookup: CDR1 KGHSH, CDR2 LQKENI.

The rearrangement uses TRBV19 and TRBJ2-1, with TRBD2 identical over 11 bases. The germline V gene has CDR1 LNHDA and CDR2 SQIVND (reference sequence). The CDR3 is 18 amino acids. The trim removed 4 bases at V and 4 bases at J, leaving 12 bases unmatched. As DNA, the CDR3 is TGTGCCAGTAGTACATCGACTAGCGGGATAGCAATGTACAATGAGCAGTTCTTC. It codes for CASSTSTSGIAMYNEQFF.

The chain carries TRBV6-5 and TRBJ2-5; TRBD1 aligns across 8 bases. Germline CDR1 is MNHEY and CDR2 is SVGAGI. The V gene end was trimmed by 6 bases and the J gene end by 4 bases; junction bases not matched to a gene: 4. CDR3 length: 13 residues. The CDR3 sequence: CASSLDRGETQYF. Here the CDR3 DNA reads TGTGCCAGCAGCCTCGACAGGGGAGAGACCCAGTACTTC.

CDR3 protein: CASSLAWEGAGELFF. The CDR3 nucleotides read TGCGCCAGCAGCTTGGCTTGGGAAGGGGCCGGGGAGCTGTTTTTT. V usage is TRBV5-1 and J usage is TRBJ2-2; possible D gene TRBD1, 5 bases. CDR3 length: 15 residues. From germline, CDR1 is SGHRS and CDR2 YFSETQ. Trimming pared 0 bases from V and 6 bases from J, leaving 12 bases between.

J is TRBJ2-1 and V is TRBV27; D gene uncertain. This CDR3 comprises 16 residues. In germline, CDR1 is MNHEY, CDR2 SMNVEV (reference sequence). V lost 2 bases, J lost 0 bases, and 11 bases lay in between. The CDR3 here is CASSLRTPSSYNEQFF. Here the CDR3 DNA reads TGTGCCAGCAGTTTAAGAACCCCCAGCTCCTACAATGAGCAGTTCTTC.

The chain recombines TRBV30 with TRBJ1-6, with D hard to call. This CDR3 comprises 13 residues. The V gene's germline CDR1 is GTSNPN and CDR2 SVGIG (reference sequence). V gave up 4 bases and J gave up 8 bases, with 12 bases separating them. The CDR3 sequence: CAWTQRVDSPLHF. CDR3 nucleotides: TGTGCCTGGACTCAACGGGTGGATTCACCCCTCCACTTT.

This chain links TRBV29-1 with TRBJ2-1; perhaps TRBD2 as D (5 bases). The CDR3 consists of 20 residues. V shed 2 bases and J shed 3 bases, with 29 bases lying between them. Germline CDR1 reads SQVTM; CDR2 reads ANQGSEA. The CDR3 DNA sequence: TGCAGCGTTGAACCTGAAGATGGGCCGGCGGGCTTTGGGGTCTACAATGAGCAGTTCTTC. Its translation: CSVEPEDGPAGFGVYNEQFF.

This clone is classed as medium-sized by frequency. This chain uses TRBV6-5 with TRBJ1-1; no clear D. V lost 3 bases and J 0 bases, leaving 8 bases between the germline ends. The CDR3 runs to 14 residues. In germline, CDR1 is MNHEY, CDR2 SVGAGI. The CDR3 sequence is CASSYQVMNTEAFF. The CDR3 nucleotides read TGTGCCAGCAGTTATCAGGTAATGAACACTGAAGCTTTCTTT.

The chain links TRBV7-2 to TRBJ2-7; possibly TRBD1 for D (5 bases). Trimming took 4 bases from V and 4 from J, leaving 11 bases between them. Germline V gene sequence: CDR1 SGHTA, CDR2 FQGNSA. This CDR3 spans 13 amino acids. The chain's CDR3 is CASSSTQGYEQYV. CDR3 in DNA: TGTGCCAGCAGCTCAACCCAGGGATACGAGCAGTACGTC.

The chain employs TRBV7-2 and TRBJ1-2; TRBD1 is a possible D gene (5 bases). This CDR3 region has 13 residues. Germline CDR1 SGHTA, CDR2 FQGNSA. Trimming stripped 2 bases from V and 5 bases from J, with 9 bases between. The CDR3, as DNA: TGTGCCAGCAGCTTAACAGGAACGTATGGCTACACCTTC. Its protein product is CASSLTGTYGYTF. The full variable domain, its missing parts supplied by reference TRBV7-2 and TRBJ1-2, is GAGVSQSPSNKVTEKGKDVELRCDPISGHTALYWYRQSLGQGLEFLIYFQGNSAPDKSGLPSDRFSAERTGGSVSTLTIQRTQQEDSAVYLCASSLTGTYGYTFGSGTRLTVV.

The chain links TRBV5-1 to TRBJ1-2; 9 bases align to TRBD1. This CDR3 contains 13 residues. The germline gives CDR1 SGHRS, CDR2 YFSETQ. With V trimmed by 3 bases and J by 6 bases, 3 bases remained unmatched. CDR3 nucleotides: TGCGCCAGCAGCTGGGACAGGGTAAATGGCTACACCTTC. The encoded protein is CASSWDRVNGYTF.

CDR3 bases: TGTGCTAGTGGTTTCAAGGGAGGTGTGATCGGGGAGCTGTTTTTT. It is translated as CASGFKGGVIGELFF. The chain couples TRBV12-5 to TRBJ2-2, with D perhaps TRBD2 (6 bases). CDR1 is LGHNT and CDR2 is FRNRAP in the germline V gene. V shed 3 bases and J shed 7 bases, with 15 bases lying between them. This CDR3 is built from 15 residues.

The chain carries TRBV15 and TRBJ1-2; no definite D call. V was cut by 1 base and J by 4 bases, with 10 bases left in between. This CDR3 is built from 14 residues. Germline assignment: CDR1 LNHNV and CDR2 YYDKDF (reference sequence). Here the CDR3 reads CATSRVEGSYGYTF. The CDR3 coding sequence is TGTGCCACCAGCAGAGTTGAGGGTTCCTATGGCTACACCTTC.

The rearrangement joins TRBV25-1 to TRBJ2-5; 8 bases line up with TRBD1. Trimming removed 2 bases from V and 2 bases from J; junction bases left unmatched: 1. This CDR3 contains 14 residues. CDR1 and CDR2 (germline): MGHDK, SYGVNS. CDR3 bases: TGTGCCAGCAGTGAAGACAGGGGTCAAGAGACCCAGTACTTC. Residues: CASSEDRGQETQYF.

The chain has TRBV18 and TRBJ2-5; D may be TRBD2 (7 bases). V was shortened by 6 bases and J by 5 bases, with 19 bases between the two germline ends. From germline, CDR1 is KGHSH and CDR2 LQKENI. CDR3 length: 15 residues. This CDR3 is CASSPTRGAGETQYF. CDR3 nucleotides: TGTGCCAGCTCGCCGACCCGGGGGGCCGGGGAGACCCAGTACTTC.

The chain couples TRBV28 to TRBJ1-4; D call uncertain. V dropped 3 bases and J dropped 6 bases, with 5 bases sitting between them. This CDR3 is built from 12 residues. Germline V gene lookup returns CDR1 MDHEN and CDR2 SYDVKM. DNA of the CDR3: TGTGCCAGCAGTTTTACATATGAAAAACTGTTTTTT. Translating it yields CASSFTYEKLFF.

The rearrangement links TRBV7-8 to TRBJ2-2; D is unresolved. From germline, CDR1 is SGHVS and CDR2 FQNEAQ. There are 18 residues in the CDR3. V was clipped by 3 bases and J by 1 base, with 18 bases between them. This chain's CDR3 is CASSFTSGGFLNTGELFF. The CDR3 coding sequence is TGTGCCAGCAGCTTCACTTCGGGTGGATTCTTGAACACCGGGGAGCTGTTTTTT. The whole variable domain, filled in from reference TRBV7-8 and TRBJ2-2, reads GAGVSQSPRYKVAKRGQDVALRCDPISGHVSLFWYQQALGQGPEFLTYFQNEAQLDKSGLPSDRFFAERPEGSVSTLKIQRTQQEDSAVYLCASSFTSGGFLNTGELFFGEGSRLTVL.

This chain connects TRBV11-3 to TRBJ1-2; the D is unclear. CDR1 SGHNT and CDR2 YENEEA come from the germline V gene. CDR3 length: 14 residues. V lost 5 bases and J lost 4, with 14 bases in between. As DNA, the CDR3 is TGTGCCAGCAGCCCCACCGCAATGGCCTATGGCTACACCTTC. Translated, it gives CASSPTAMAYGYTF. Variable domain in full (rest from reference TRBV11-3 and TRBJ1-2): EAGVVQSPRYKIIEKKQPVAFWCNPISGHNTLYWYLQNLGQGPELLIRYENEEAVDDSQLPKDRFSAERLKGVDSTLKIQPAELGDSAVYLCASSPTAMAYGYTFGSGTRLTVV.

This chain links TRBV11-2 with TRBJ2-1, with 13 bases that match TRBD2. This CDR3 spans 16 amino acids. J gave up 2 bases and V 4 bases, and 2 bases lay outside the gene matches. CDR1 and CDR2 from the germline V gene are SGHAT and FQNNGV. The CDR3 DNA is TGTGCCAGCAGCTACGGGACTAGCGGGACCTACAATGAGCAGTTCTTC. It is translated as CASSYGTSGTYNEQFF. The full variable domain, rest sourced from reference TRBV11-2 and TRBJ2-1, is EAGVAQSPRYKIIEKRQSVAFWCNPISGHATLYWYQQILGQGPKLLIQFQNNGVVDDSQLPKDRFSAERLKGVDSTLKIQPAKLEDSAVYLCASSYGTSGTYNEQFFGPGTRLTVL.

This rearrangement joins TRBV5-1 to TRBJ2-1; 7 nucleotides align to TRBD2. Germline CDR1 SGHRS, CDR2 YFSETQ. The CDR3 runs 16 residues. V lost 0 bases, J lost 4 bases, and 7 bases stayed unmatched. The CDR3 is CASSLEAGEGYNEQFF. CDR3 bases: TGCGCCAGCAGCTTGGAGGCGGGAGAGGGGTACAATGAGCAGTTCTTC.